These 14 T cell receptor beta chains share one sample of origin, sequenced in a study of response to subunit inactivated influenza vaccine. TCRdb re-called the RT-PCR reads through MiXCR, storing one row per CDR3 protein. Altogether 750,000 to 850,000 distinct CDR3 sequences are present, 18% being singletons, with the ten largest covering 9.5% to 13%. This specimen consisted of PBMCs from blood, obtained about 5 days after vaccination. These receptors were obtained from a man aged 45-65 years who received an inactivated influenza vaccine.

This sequence joins TRBV2 and TRBJ2-7, with 9 bases aligning to TRBD2. The ends lost 2 bases at V and 0 bases at J; junction bases unmatched: 2. The CDR3 length is 15 residues. Germline V gene sequence: CDR1 SNHLY, CDR2 FYNNEI. In DNA, the CDR3 is TGTGCCAGCAGTGAACTAGCGGGGAGCTCCTACGAGCAGTACTTC. Its translation: CASSELAGSSYEQYF.

The chain has TRBV12-3 or TRBV12-4 and TRBJ1-1; D is uncertain. CDR3 size: 14 residues. Trimming removed 5 bases at V and 11 bases at J, with 21 bases between. The CDR3 reads CASSPPGGRPEAFF. CDR3 sequence (DNA): TGTGCCAGCAGTCCCCCCGGAGGCAGGCCCGAGGCTTTCTTT.

This clonotype was counted a few times. The chain carries TRBV7-3 and TRBJ2-7; TRBD2 aligns across 10 bases. Germline assignment: CDR1 SGHTA and CDR2 FQGTGA. The CDR3 has 14 amino acids. With V trimmed by 5 bases and J by 7 bases, 8 bases remained unmatched. This chain's CDR3 is CASSPTLAGGEQYF. The CDR3 DNA sequence: TGTGCCAGCAGCCCCACATTAGCGGGAGGAGAGCAGTACTTC.

Only a few counts were recorded for this clonotype. The chain uses TRBV6-2 or TRBV6-3 and TRBJ2-7; a possible D gene is TRBD1 (6 bases). Germline CDR1 is MNHEY and CDR2 is SVGEGT. CDR3 size: 15 residues. V was cut by 2 bases and J by 0 bases, with 11 bases left in between. The CDR3 nucleotides are TGTGCCAGCAGTTACGTAAGGGACACCTCCTACGAGCAGTACTTC. This encodes CASSYVRDTSYEQYF.

This clonotype was observed a handful of times. The chain carries TRBV9 and TRBJ2-1; D unresolved. Germline values: CDR1 SGDLS, CDR2 YYNGEE. Trimming shortened V by 0 bases and J by 10 bases, and 17 bases separated the two germline ends. This CDR3 is 15 amino acids long. CDR3 in amino acids: CASSVDPTLTDEQFF. DNA of the CDR3: TGTGCCAGCAGCGTAGACCCCACGTTGACGGACGAGCAGTTCTTC.

This clonotype was seen at least ten times. V gene TRBV12-3 or TRBV12-4 combines with J gene TRBJ2-1; 8 bases are a match to TRBD2. The CDR3 spans 15 residues. Trimming at V came to 6 bases and at J to 0 bases, leaving 4 bases not matched to a gene. The CDR3 reads CASRNGRVSYNEQFF. In nucleotides, the CDR3 is TGTGCCAGCAGGAACGGGAGGGTCTCCTACAATGAGCAGTTCTTC.

This clonotype was counted only a few times. The J gene is TRBJ1-5, the V gene TRBV10-3, with D unresolved. This CDR3 comprises 15 residues. Germline V lookup: CDR1 ENHRY, CDR2 SYGVKD. The V end lost 1 base, the J end lost 2 bases, and 9 bases lay between the germline ends. DNA of the CDR3: TGTGCCATCAGTGAGTTGGGGTTCGGCAATCAGCCCCAGCATTTT. Translating it yields CAISELGFGNQPQHF.

This clonotype was seen a few times. The rearrangement uses TRBV4-3 and TRBJ2-3; possible D gene TRBD2, 6 bases. Germline lookup yields CDR1 LGHNA and CDR2 YSLEER. Trimming took off 0 bases at V and 0 bases at J, with 16 bases between the two ends. This CDR3 is 18 amino acids long. Here the CDR3 DNA reads TGCGCCAGCAGCCAAGATGGAGGAGGGGAAAGGAGCACAGATACGCAGTATTTT. This gives the protein CASSQDGGGERSTDTQYF.

In its sample, this clonotype was seen a few times. The chain has TRBV2 and TRBJ2-7; 9 positions agree with TRBD1. V lost 3 bases to trimming and J lost 6 bases; unmatched junction nucleotides: 6. This CDR3 contains 14 residues. Germline V gene data show CDR1 as SNHLY and CDR2 as FYNNEI. Written as DNA, the CDR3 is TGTGCCAGCAGTGACCCCGGGACAGGGACCGAGCAGTACTTC. This translates into CASSDPGTGTEQYF.

The rearrangement joins TRBV20-1 to TRBJ2-2, with a possible D match to TRBD2 (5 bases). The length of the CDR3 is 15 residues. The germline V gene encodes CDR1 DFQATT and CDR2 SNEGSKA (reference sequence). The ends were cut back, 3 bases at V and 5 bases at J, with 16 bases in the middle. This chain's CDR3 is CSARGWARGTGELFF. The CDR3 coding sequence is TGCAGTGCTAGGGGCTGGGCAAGAGGGACCGGGGAGCTGTTTTTT.

There are many counts of this clonotype. The chain has TRBV7-9 and TRBJ2-1; no clear D. Germline V gene sequence: CDR1 SEHNR, CDR2 FQNEAQ (reference sequence). Trimming cost V 1 base and J 2 bases, with 12 bases left between them. The CDR3 runs 16 residues. The CDR3 reads CASSLDRATTYNEQFF. The CDR3 DNA sequence: TGTGCCAGCAGCTTAGATCGGGCTACCACCTACAATGAGCAGTTCTTC.

This clonotype was picked up a small number of times. This chain joins TRBV20-1 and TRBJ2-1; 11 bases are a match to TRBD1. The germline V gene encodes CDR1 DFQATT and CDR2 SNEGSKA (reference sequence). The V and J ends lost 6 bases and 8 bases, in that order; junction bases with no gene match: 6. This CDR3 has 13 amino acids. CDR3 sequence (DNA): TGCAGTGCCGGACAGGGGGCAGGTGATGAGCAGTTCTTC. Protein product: CSAGQGAGDEQFF.

In its sample, this clonotype was seen a few times. CDR3 nucleotide sequence: TGTGCCAGCAGCGGACGGGACGGAAGCTCCTACGAGCAGTACTTC. It specifies CASSGRDGSSYEQYF. The chain is built from TRBV9 and TRBJ2-7; the D gene could be TRBD1 or TRBD2 (5 bases each). This CDR3 spans 15 amino acids. Germline CDR1 reads SGDLS; CDR2 reads YYNGEE. Trimming removed 3 bases from V and 0 bases from J, with 13 bases in between. Combining the CDR3 with reference TRBV9 and TRBJ2-7 gives the whole variable domain DSGVTQTPKHLITATGQRVTLRCSPRSGDLSVYWYQQSLDQGLQFLIQYYNGEERAKGNILERFSAQQFPDLHSELNLSSLELGDSALYFCASSGRDGSSYEQYFGPGTRLTVT.

This clonotype was detected many times. The CDR3 nucleotides read TGCAGTGCTAGAGCGACCCAGGGGTTCGGAGAGACCCAGTACTTC. The encoded protein is CSARATQGFGETQYF. The chain links TRBV20-1 to TRBJ2-5; TRBD1 is a possible D gene (6 bases). V was trimmed by 1 base and J by 4 bases, leaving 16 bases between them. The CDR3 covers 15 residues. Germline V gene lookup returns CDR1 DFQATT and CDR2 SNEGSKA (reference sequence).